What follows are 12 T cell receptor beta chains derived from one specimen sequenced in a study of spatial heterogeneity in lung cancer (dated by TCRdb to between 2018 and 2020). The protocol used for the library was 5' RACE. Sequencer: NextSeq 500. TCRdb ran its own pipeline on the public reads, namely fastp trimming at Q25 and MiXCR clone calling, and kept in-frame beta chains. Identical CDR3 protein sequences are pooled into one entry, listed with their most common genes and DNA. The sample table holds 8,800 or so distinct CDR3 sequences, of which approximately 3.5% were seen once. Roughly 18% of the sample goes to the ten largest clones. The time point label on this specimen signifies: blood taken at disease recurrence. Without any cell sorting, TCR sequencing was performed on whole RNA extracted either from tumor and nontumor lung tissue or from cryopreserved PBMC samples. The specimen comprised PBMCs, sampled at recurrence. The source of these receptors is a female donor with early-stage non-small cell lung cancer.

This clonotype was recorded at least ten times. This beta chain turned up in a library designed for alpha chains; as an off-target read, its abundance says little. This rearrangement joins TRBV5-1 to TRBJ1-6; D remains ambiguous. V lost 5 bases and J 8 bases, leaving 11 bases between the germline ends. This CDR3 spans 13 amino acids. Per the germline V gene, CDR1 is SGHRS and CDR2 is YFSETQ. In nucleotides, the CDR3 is TGCGCCAGCAGGAAGGAAGAGTATTCACCCCTCCACTTT. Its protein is CASRKEEYSPLHF.

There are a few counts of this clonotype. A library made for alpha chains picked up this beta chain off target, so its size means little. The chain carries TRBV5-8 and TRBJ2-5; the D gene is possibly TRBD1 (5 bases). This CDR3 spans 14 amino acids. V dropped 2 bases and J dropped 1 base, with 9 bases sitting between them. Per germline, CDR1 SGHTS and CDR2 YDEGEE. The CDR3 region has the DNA TGTGCCAGCAGCTTCCCGACAGTCCAAGAGACCCAGTACTTC. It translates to CASSFPTVQETQYF. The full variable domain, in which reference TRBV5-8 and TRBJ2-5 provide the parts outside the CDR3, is EAGVTQSPTHLIKTRGQQATLRCSPISGHTSVYWYQQALGLGLQFLLWYDEGEERNRGNFPPRFSGRQFPNYSSELNVNALELEDSALYLCASSFPTVQETQYFGPGTRLLVL.

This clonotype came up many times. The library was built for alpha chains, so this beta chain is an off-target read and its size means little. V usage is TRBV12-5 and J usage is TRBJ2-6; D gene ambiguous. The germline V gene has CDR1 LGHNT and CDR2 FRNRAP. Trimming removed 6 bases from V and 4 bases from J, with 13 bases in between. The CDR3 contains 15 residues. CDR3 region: CASGSGEAGANVLTF. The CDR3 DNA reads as TGTGCTAGTGGGTCGGGTGAAGCCGGGGCCAACGTCCTGACTTTC.

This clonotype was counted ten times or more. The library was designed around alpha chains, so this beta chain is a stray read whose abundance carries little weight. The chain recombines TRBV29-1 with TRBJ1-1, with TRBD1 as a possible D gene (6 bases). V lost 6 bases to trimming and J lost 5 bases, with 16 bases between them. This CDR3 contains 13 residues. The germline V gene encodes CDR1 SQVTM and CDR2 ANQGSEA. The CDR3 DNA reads TGCAGCGTGAGAAAGACAGGCTTAACTGAAGCTTTCTTT. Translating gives CSVRKTGLTEAFF.

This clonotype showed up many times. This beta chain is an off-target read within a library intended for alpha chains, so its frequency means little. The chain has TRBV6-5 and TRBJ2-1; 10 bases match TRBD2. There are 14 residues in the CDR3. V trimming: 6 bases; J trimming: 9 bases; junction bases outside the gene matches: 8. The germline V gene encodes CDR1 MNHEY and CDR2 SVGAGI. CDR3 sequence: CASRPSVAGGEQFF. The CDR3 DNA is TGTGCCAGCAGGCCCAGTGTAGCGGGGGGTGAGCAGTTCTTC.

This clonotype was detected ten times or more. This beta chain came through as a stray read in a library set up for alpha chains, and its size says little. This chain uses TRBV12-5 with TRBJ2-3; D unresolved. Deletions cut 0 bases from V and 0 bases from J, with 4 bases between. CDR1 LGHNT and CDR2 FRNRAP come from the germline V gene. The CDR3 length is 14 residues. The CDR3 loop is CASGLVQSTDTQYF. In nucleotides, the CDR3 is TGTGCTAGTGGTTTGGTACAGAGCACAGATACGCAGTATTTT.

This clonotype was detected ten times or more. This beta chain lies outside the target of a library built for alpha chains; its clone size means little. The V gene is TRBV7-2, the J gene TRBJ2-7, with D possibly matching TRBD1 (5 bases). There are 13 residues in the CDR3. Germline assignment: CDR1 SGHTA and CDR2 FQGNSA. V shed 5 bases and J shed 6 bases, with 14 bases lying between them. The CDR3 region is CASSPYRQREQYF. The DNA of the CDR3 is TGTGCCAGCAGCCCCTACCGACAGCGCGAGCAGTACTTC. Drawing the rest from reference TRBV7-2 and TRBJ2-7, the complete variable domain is GAGVSQSPSNKVTEKGKDVELRCDPISGHTALYWYRQSLGQGLEFLIYFQGNSAPDKSGLPSDRFSAERTGGSVSTLTIQRTQQEDSAVYLCASSPYRQREQYFGPGTRLTVT.

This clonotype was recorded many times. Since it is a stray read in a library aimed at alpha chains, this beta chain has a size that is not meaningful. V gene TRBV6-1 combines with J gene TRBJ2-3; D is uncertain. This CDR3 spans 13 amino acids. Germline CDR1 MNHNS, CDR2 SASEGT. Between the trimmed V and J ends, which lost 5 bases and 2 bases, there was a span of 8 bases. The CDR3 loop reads CASSSGSTDTQYF. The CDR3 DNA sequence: TGTGCCAGCAGTTCCGGGTCCACAGATACGCAGTATTTT.

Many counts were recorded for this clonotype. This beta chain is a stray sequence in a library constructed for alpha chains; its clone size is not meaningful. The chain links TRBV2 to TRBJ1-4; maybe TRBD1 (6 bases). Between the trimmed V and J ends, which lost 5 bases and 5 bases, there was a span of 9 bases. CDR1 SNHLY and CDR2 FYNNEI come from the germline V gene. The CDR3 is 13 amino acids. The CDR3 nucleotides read TGTGCCAGCAGTAGGGGGAACAATGAAAAACTGTTTTTT. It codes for CASSRGNNEKLFF. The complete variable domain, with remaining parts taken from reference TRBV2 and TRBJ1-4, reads EPEVTQTPSHQVTQMGQEVILRCVPISNHLYFYWYRQILGQKVEFLVSFYNNEISEKSEIFDDQFSVERPDGSNFTLKIRSTKLEDSAMYFCASSRGNNEKLFFGSGTQLSVL.

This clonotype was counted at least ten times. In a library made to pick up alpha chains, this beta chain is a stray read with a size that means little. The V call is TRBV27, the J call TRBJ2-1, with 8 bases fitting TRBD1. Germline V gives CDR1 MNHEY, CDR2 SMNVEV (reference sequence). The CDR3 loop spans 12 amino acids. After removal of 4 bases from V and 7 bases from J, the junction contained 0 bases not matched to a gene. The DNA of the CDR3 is TGTGCCAGCAGTTGGACAGGGAATGAGCAGTTCTTC. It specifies CASSWTGNEQFF.

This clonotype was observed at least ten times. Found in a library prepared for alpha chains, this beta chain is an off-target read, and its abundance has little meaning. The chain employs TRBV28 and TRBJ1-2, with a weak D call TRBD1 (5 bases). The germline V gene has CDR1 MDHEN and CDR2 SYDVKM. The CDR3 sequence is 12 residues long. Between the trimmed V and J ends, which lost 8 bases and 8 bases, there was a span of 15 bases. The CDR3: CASQGDSWGYTF. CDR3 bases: TGTGCCAGCCAAGGGGATTCATGGGGCTACACCTTC.

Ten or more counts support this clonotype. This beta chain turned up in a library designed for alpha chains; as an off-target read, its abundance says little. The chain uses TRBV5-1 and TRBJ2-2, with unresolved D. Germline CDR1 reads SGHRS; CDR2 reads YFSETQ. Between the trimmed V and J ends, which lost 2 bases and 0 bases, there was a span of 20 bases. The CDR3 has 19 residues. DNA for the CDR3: TGCGCCAGCAGCTTAGGTCGCATGCGGATCCTAACGAACACCGGGGAGCTGTTTTTT. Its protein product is CASSLGRMRILTNTGELFF. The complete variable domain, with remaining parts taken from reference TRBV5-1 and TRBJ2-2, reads KAGVTQTPRYLIKTRGQQVTLSCSPISGHRSVSWYQQTPGQGLQFLFEYFSETQRNKGNFPGRFSGRQFSNSRSEMNVSTLELGDSALYLCASSLGRMRILTNTGELFFGEGSRLTVL.